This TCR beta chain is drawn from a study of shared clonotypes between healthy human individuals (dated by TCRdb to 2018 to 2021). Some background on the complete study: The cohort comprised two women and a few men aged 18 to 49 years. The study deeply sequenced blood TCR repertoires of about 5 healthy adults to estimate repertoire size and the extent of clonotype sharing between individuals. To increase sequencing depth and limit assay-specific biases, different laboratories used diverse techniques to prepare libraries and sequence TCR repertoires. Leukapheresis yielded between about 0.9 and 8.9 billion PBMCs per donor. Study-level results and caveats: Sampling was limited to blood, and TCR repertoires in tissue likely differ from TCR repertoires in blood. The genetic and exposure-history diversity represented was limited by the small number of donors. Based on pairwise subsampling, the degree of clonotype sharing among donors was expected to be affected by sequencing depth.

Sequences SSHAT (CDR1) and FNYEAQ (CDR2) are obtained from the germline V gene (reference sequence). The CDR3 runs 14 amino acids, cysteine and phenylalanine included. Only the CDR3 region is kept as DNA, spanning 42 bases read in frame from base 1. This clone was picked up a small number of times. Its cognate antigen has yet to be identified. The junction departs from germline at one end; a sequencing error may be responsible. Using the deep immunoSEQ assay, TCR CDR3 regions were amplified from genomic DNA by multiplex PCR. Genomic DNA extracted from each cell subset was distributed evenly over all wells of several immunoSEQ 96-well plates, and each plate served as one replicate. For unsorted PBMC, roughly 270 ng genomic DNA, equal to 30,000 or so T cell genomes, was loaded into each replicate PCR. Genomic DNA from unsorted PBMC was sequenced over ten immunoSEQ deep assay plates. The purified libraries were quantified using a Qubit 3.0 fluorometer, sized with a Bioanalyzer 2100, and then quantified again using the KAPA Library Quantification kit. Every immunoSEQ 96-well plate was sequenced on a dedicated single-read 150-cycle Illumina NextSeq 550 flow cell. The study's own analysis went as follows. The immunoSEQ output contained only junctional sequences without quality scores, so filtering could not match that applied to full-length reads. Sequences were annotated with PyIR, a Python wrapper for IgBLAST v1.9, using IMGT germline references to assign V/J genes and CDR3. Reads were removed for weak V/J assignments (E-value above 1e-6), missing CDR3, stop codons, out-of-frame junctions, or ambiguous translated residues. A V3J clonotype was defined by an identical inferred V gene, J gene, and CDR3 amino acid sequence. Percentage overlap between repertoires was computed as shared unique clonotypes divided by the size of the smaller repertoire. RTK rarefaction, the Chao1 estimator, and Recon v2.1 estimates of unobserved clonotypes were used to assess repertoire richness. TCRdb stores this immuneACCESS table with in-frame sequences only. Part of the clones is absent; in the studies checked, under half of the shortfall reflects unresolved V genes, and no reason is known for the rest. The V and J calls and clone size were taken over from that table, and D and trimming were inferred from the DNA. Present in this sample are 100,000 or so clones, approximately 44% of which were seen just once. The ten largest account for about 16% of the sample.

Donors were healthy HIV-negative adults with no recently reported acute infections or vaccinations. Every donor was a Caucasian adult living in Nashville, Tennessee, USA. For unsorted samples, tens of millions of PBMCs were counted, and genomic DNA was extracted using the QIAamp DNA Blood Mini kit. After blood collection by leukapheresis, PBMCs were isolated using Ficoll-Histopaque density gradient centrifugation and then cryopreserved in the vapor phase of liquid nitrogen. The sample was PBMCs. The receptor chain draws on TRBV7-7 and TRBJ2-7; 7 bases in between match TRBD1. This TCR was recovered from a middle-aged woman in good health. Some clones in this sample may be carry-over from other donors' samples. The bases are TGTGCTAGCAGACTACAGGGGCCTCCTTACGAGCAGTACTTC. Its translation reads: CASRLQGPPYEQYF.